This T cell receptor beta chain was identified during a study of T-cell reconstitution after alpha-beta-depleted transplantation in children (TCRdb year 2016). Turning to the overall study: Using TCR repertoire profiling, the study followed T-cell immune reconstitution in a quantitative way in children after TCRalphabeta/CD19-depleted allogeneic hematopoietic cell transplantation.

Based on the germline V gene, the CDR1 and CDR2 sequences are SGHRS and YFSETQ. V and J are truncated by 0 bases and 3 bases respectively, leaving an intervening sequence of 11 bases. The CDR3 runs 15 amino acids, cysteine and phenylalanine included. Solely the CDR3 DNA is kept, with 45 bases framed from the first base. This clonotype appeared many times. No antigen is known for it. It has no much larger one-base neighbor in the sample; base qualities were not kept. Library preparation employed PCR. Reads for this sample came from an Illumina HiSeq 2500. To normalize quantification of the TCRbeta repertoire, the TCR libraries were built with molecular barcoding that relied on unique molecular identifiers. TCRdb reprocessed the public reads (quality trimming at Q25 with fastp, clone calling with MiXCR) and kept in-frame beta chains. Entries that share a CDR3 protein sequence are merged under the most common genes and DNA. A total of hundreds of thousands of distinct CDR3 sequences appear in this sample, over 15% of them only once. Of the sample, 1.1% is held by the ten largest clones.

The source was PBMCs from the stem cell graft donor, collected from the stem cell graft. This clonotype was sampled from a human donor who donated a stem cell graft to a child with acute myeloid leukemia. The receptor chain draws on TRBV5-1 and TRBJ2-3; TRBD1 is possibly the D segment (6 matching bases). The CDR3 is CASSLEQGTTDTQYF. The nucleotide sequence is given as TGCGCCAGCAGCTTGGAACAGGGAACGACAGATACGCAGTATTTT.